These T cell receptor beta chains were read from a single sample in a study of post-analysis software for immune sequencing data. One entry per CDR3 protein results from TCRdb running MiXCR on the PCR reads. The sample lists hundreds of thousands of distinct CDR3 sequences; around 27% were seen once. What was sequenced was blood. Receptors originate from a girl aged 10-17 years with multiple sclerosis. Both conserved end residues are part of each CDR3. D genes are given only for firm matches. The size of a clone is reported for some rows only, either as once, few or many, or as a class for expanded clones.

j_call v_call d_call clone_size cdr3_aa cdr3_nt
TRBJ2-1 TRBV28 - few CASIRGSYNEQFF TGTGCCAGCATTAGGGGATCCTACAATGAGCAGTTCTTC
TRBJ2-2 TRBV7-9 TRBD2 - CASSLVGGSGTGELFF TGTGCCAGCAGCTTAGTCGGCGGGAGTGGTACCGGGGAGCTGTTTTTT
TRBJ2-7 TRBV9 TRBD1 - CASSVAGTGVHEQYF TGTGCCAGCAGCGTAGCCGGGACAGGGGTCCACGAGCAGTACTTC
TRBJ1-2 TRBV4-2 - - CASSQSAGTSYGYTF TGTGCCAGCAGCCAATCCGCCGGGACCAGCTATGGCTACACCTTC
TRBJ2-3 TRBV14 TRBD2 - CASSHFPAGVGTDTQYF TGTGCCAGCAGCCATTTCCCGGCGGGAGTTGGCACAGATACGCAGTATTTT
TRBJ2-6 TRBV12-3/TRBV12-4 - few CASSFGLDGANVLTF TGTGCCAGCAGTTTTGGGCTAGACGGGGCCAACGTCCTGACTTTC
TRBJ2-3 TRBV3-1 TRBD2 - CASSLGLVDTQYF TGTGCCAGCAGCCTGGGACTAGTTGATACGCAGTATTTT
TRBJ2-7 TRBV29-1 TRBD1 few CSVARRGTGRTYEQYF TGCAGCGTTGCTCGAAGGGGGACAGGGAGGACCTACGAGCAGTACTTC
TRBJ1-1 TRBV21-1 - - CASAVRAGSTEAFF TGTGCCAGCGCAGTTAGGGCAGGGAGCACTGAAGCTTTCTTT
TRBJ2-7 TRBV6-5 TRBD2 few CACSLLAGGRYEQYF TGTGCCTGCAGTCTACTAGCGGGGGGACGATACGAGCAGTACTTC
TRBJ2-3 TRBV28 TRBD2 - CASKTLRTSGQYF TGTGCCAGCAAAACCCTCCGGACTAGCGGGCAGTATTTT
TRBJ1-5 TRBV6-1 TRBD1 - CASRGTGQGHQPQHF TGTGCCAGCAGGGGAACGGGACAGGGACATCAGCCCCAGCATTTT
TRBJ2-1 TRBV29-1 TRBD2 - CSVEGISGRAHEQFF TGCAGCGTTGAAGGGATTAGCGGGAGGGCCCATGAGCAGTTCTTC
TRBJ1-5 TRBV20-1 - - CSARIGTGNNQPQHF TGCAGTGCTAGAATCGGAACAGGGAATAATCAGCCCCAGCATTTT
TRBJ1-2 TRBV5-5 - few CASSRGTFANYGYTF TGTGCCAGCAGCCGGGGGACATTTGCTAACTATGGCTACACCTTC
TRBJ2-6 TRBV12-3/TRBV12-4 - once CASSSYGGRGSGANVLTF TGTGCCAGCAGTTCGTACGGGGGCCGAGGGTCTGGGGCCAACGTCCTGACTTTC
TRBJ1-2 TRBV7-2 TRBD1 - CASSSGLGQGINYGYTF TGTGCCAGCAGCTCTGGATTGGGACAGGGAATTAACTATGGCTACACCTTC
TRBJ1-1 TRBV28 - - CAGLRGGGTEAFF TGTGCCGGCTTGAGGGGTGGGGGCACTGAAGCTTTCTTT
TRBJ2-7 TRBV7-2 TRBD2 many CASTPGTSGSYEQYF TGTGCCAGCACCCCTGGGACTAGCGGTTCCTACGAGCAGTACTTC
TRBJ2-7 TRBV20-1 - - CSATDRSRSYEQYF TGCAGTGCTACAGACAGGTCCCGCTCTTACGAGCAGTACTTC
TRBJ2-4 TRBV10-3 - - CAISESGGGQSKNIQYF TGTGCCATCAGTGAGTCAGGCGGGGGCCAAAGCAAAAACATTCAGTACTTC
TRBJ1-1 TRBV29-1 - - CSVGQTNTEAFF TGCAGCGTTGGACAGACTAACACTGAAGCTTTCTTT
TRBJ1-5 TRBV2 - - CATQGIGNQPQHF TGTGCCACCCAGGGGATCGGCAATCAGCCCCAGCATTTT